Shown below are 14 T cell receptor beta chains from a single sample sequenced in a study of Ad26.COV2.S vaccination and SARS-CoV-2 variants. The repertoire was sequenced with immunoSEQ multiplex PCR; TCRdb's copy has only in-frame clones and lacks some. The sample shows some 350,000 clones, approximately 85% of them seen only once. Treatment reported: 15 to 20 received Ad26.COV2.S at low or high dose, single or two shots; about 5 received placebo; per-sample allocation not given. Specimen acquisition occurred on day 63 following the initial vaccine or placebo injection. The sequencing used peripheral blood, collected in a trial of Ad26.COV2.S vaccine versus placebo. The receptors originated from a person between 18 and 60 years old who received the Ad26.COV2.S COVID-19 vaccine or a placebo.

The chain combines TRBV7-2 with TRBJ2-5, with TRBD1 as a possible D gene (5 bases). This CDR3 spans 15 amino acids. V lost 5 bases and J lost 4, with 17 bases in between. In germline, CDR1 is SGHTA, CDR2 FQGNSA. The CDR3 coding sequence is TGTGCCAGCAGCCCACGTAGGGGCTCACCAGAGACCCAGTACTTC. This codes for CASSPRRGSPETQYF.

The chain links TRBV10-1 to TRBJ2-5; TRBD1 might be the D (5 bases). Trimming removed 2 bases from V and 5 bases from J, with 9 bases in between. The CDR3 extends over 13 amino acids. Germline assignment: CDR1 WNHNN and CDR2 SYGVQD (reference sequence). The CDR3 is CASSEQGIETQYF. The CDR3 bases are TGCGCCAGCAGTGAGCAGGGCATCGAGACCCAGTACTTC.

This clone was seen only a few times. The rearrangement links TRBV9 to TRBJ1-2; 8 positions match TRBD1. V dropped 3 bases and J dropped 7; count of bases not matched to a gene: 2. The germline V gene has CDR1 SGDLS and CDR2 YYNGEE. This CDR3 is built from 12 residues. The CDR3 spells CASSATGVGYTF. The DNA of the CDR3 is TGTGCCAGCAGCGCGACAGGGGTTGGCTACACCTTC.

The chain is built from TRBV13 and TRBJ2-3; the D gene could be TRBD1 or TRBD2 (5 bases each). CDR3 length equals 14 residues. V was trimmed by 2 bases and J by 14 bases, leaving 20 bases between them. Germline V gene sequence: CDR1 PRHDT, CDR2 FYEKMQ (reference sequence). CDR3 protein: CASSLRASGPLRYF. CDR3 nucleotides: TGTGCCAGCAGCTTAAGGGCCTCGGGACCCCTAAGGTATTTT. The full variable domain, completed using reference TRBV13 and TRBJ2-3, is AAGVIQSPRHLIKEKRETATLKCYPIPRHDTVYWYQQGPGQDPQFLISFYEKMQSDKGSIPDRFSAQQFSDYHSELNMSSLELGDSALYFCASSLRASGPLRYFGPGTRLTVL.

In this sample, this clone turned up many times. The CDR3: CASSLGGLADTDTQYF. DNA for the CDR3: TGTGCCAGCAGCTTGGGGGGACTAGCGGACACAGATACGCAGTATTTT. The V and J genes are TRBV5-4 and TRBJ2-3, with 11 bases identical to TRBD2. This CDR3 spans 16 amino acids. The V and J ends lost 0 bases and 2 bases, in that order; junction bases with no gene match: 2. Germline assignment: CDR1 SGHNT and CDR2 YYREEE (reference sequence).

This sequence joins TRBV7-9 and TRBJ1-6; D not resolved. Germline V lookup: CDR1 SEHNR, CDR2 FQNEAQ (reference sequence). Trimming took off 5 bases at V and 0 bases at J, with 17 bases between the two ends. CDR3 length: 18 residues. As DNA, the CDR3 is TGTGCCAGCAGCGACATCAGGAGGATGAGCTCCTATAATTCACCCCTCCACTTT. This translates into CASSDIRRMSSYNSPLHF.

The genes are TRBV11-2 and TRBJ2-5, with 9 bases that match TRBD1. Germline V gives CDR1 SGHAT, CDR2 FQNNGV. The CDR3 has 14 residues. With V trimmed by 5 bases and J by 5 bases, 6 bases remained unmatched. In DNA form, the CDR3 reads TGTGCCAGCAGCACACAGGGGGCGGGGGAGACCCAGTACTTC. It translates to CASSTQGAGETQYF.

This chain joins TRBV19 and TRBJ1-5; no definite D call. CDR1 and CDR2 from the germline V gene are LNHDA and SQIVND (reference sequence). Trimming shortened V by 3 bases and J by 3 bases, and 6 bases separated the two germline ends. The length of the CDR3 is 13 residues. The CDR3 sequence is CASSIGVNQPQHF. The CDR3 DNA follows: TGTGCCAGTAGTATCGGGGTCAATCAGCCCCAGCATTTT.

There are a few counts of this clone. The chain couples TRBV9 to TRBJ2-2; D is possibly TRBD2 (5 bases). V was cut by 0 bases and J by 3 bases, with 18 bases left in between. The CDR3 runs to 18 residues. From germline, CDR1 is SGDLS and CDR2 YYNGEE. The CDR3 protein is CASSVVPGPVRDTGELFF. CDR3 sequence (DNA): TGTGCCAGCAGCGTAGTTCCCGGGCCGGTGAGGGACACCGGGGAGCTGTTTTTT.

CDR3 protein: CASSLATGLSGYTF. CDR3 DNA: TGCGCCAGCAGCTTGGCTACGGGTCTAAGTGGCTACACCTTC. The chain is built from TRBV5-1 and TRBJ1-2; D uncertain. The germline gives CDR1 SGHRS, CDR2 YFSETQ. This CDR3 spans 14 amino acids. The ends were cut back, 0 bases at V and 7 bases at J, with 13 bases in the middle.

This chain links TRBV24-1 with TRBJ1-2, with D hard to call. The CDR3 has 16 amino acids. CDR1 and CDR2 from the germline V gene are KGHDR and SFDVKD. V was trimmed by 8 bases and J by 3 bases, leaving 21 bases between them. The CDR3 region has the DNA TGTGCCACCAAAATCGAACCCAGTCGGCTGTACTATGGCTACACCTTC. Translation: CATKIEPSRLYYGYTF.

The CDR3 here is CASGRPTWGYTF. CDR3 in DNA: TGTGCCAGCGGACGTCCGACTTGGGGCTACACCTTC. The chain joins TRBV12-3 or TRBV12-4 to TRBJ1-2; D is uncertain. The CDR3 extends over 12 amino acids. V lost 8 bases and J lost 8, with 15 bases in between.

The chain has TRBV5-5 and TRBJ2-7, with TRBD1 matching over 7 bases. The V gene end was trimmed by 3 bases and the J gene end by 2 bases; junction bases not matched to a gene: 2. CDR1 is SGHKS and CDR2 is YYEKEE in the germline V gene (reference sequence). The CDR3 is 13 residues long. CDR3 nucleotide sequence: TGTGCCAGCAGCTCGACAGGGCCCTACGAGCAGTACTTC. Residues: CASSSTGPYEQYF.

This clone was picked up many times. The rearrangement links TRBV7-9 to TRBJ2-7; D might be TRBD2 (5 bases). V was trimmed by 2 bases and J by 2 bases, leaving 16 bases between them. Looked up from germline, CDR1 is SEHNR and CDR2 is FQNEAQ (reference sequence). The CDR3 is made up of 16 amino acids. In DNA form, the CDR3 reads TGTGCCAGCAGCTTATCAACGGGATTCACCGCCTACGAGCAGTACTTC. The encoded protein is CASSLSTGFTAYEQYF.